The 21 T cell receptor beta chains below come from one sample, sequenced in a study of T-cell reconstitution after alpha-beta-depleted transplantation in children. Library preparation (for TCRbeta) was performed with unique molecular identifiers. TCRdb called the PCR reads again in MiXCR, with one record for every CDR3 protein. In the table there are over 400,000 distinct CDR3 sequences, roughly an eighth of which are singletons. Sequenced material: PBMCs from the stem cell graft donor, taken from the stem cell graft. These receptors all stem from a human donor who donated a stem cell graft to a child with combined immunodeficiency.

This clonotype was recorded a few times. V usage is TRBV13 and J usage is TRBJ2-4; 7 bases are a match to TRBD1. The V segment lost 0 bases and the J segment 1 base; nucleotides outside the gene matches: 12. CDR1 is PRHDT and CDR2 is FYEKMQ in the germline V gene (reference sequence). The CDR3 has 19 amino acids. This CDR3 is CASSLGPGFLQGAKNIQYF. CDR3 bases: TGTGCCAGCAGCTTAGGACCGGGTTTCTTACAGGGGGCCAAAAACATTCAGTACTTC.

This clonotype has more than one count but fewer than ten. In DNA form, the CDR3 reads TGTGCCAGCAGGCCAGGACAGGGTAAATGGTCACCCCTCCACTTT. Translation: CASRPGQGKWSPLHF. This chain uses TRBV12-3 or TRBV12-4 with TRBJ1-6; 8 nucleotides line up with TRBD1. V trimming: 6 bases; J trimming: 10 bases; junction bases outside the gene matches: 11. The CDR3 is 15 residues long.

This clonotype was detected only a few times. CDR3 sequence: CSAREGTEVPNYGYTF. In DNA, the CDR3 is TGCAGTGCTAGAGAGGGGACAGAAGTACCGAACTATGGCTACACCTTC. J is TRBJ1-2 and V is TRBV20-1; 7 bases are a match to TRBD1. V lost 0 bases to trimming and J lost 2 bases; unmatched junction nucleotides: 9. This CDR3 is 16 amino acids long. Germline values: CDR1 DFQATT, CDR2 SNEGSKA (reference sequence).

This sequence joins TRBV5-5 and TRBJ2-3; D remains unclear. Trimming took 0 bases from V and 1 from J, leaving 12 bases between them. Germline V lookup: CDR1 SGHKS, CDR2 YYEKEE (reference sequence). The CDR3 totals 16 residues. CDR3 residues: CASSLDGWPGTDTQYF. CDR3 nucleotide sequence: TGTGCCAGCAGCTTGGACGGGTGGCCTGGCACAGATACGCAGTATTTT.

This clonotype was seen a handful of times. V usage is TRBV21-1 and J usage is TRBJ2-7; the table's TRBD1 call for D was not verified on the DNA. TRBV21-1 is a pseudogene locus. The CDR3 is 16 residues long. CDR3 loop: CASSPSQVKQGDEQYF. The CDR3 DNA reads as TGTGCCAGCAGCCCCAGTCAAGTAAAACAGGGGGACGAGCAGTACTTC.

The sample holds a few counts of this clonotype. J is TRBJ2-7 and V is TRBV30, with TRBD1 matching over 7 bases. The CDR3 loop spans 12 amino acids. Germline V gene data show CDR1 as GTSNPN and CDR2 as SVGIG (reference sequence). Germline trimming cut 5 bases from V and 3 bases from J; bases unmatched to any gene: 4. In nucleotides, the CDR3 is TGTGCCTGGGGGGACAGCCGCTACGAGCAGTACTTC. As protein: CAWGDSRYEQYF. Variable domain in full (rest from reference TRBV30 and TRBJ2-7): SQTIHQWPATLVQPVGSPLSLECTVEGTSNPNLYWYRQAAGRGLQLLFYSVGIGQISSEVPQNLSASRPQDRQFILSSKKLLLSDSGFYLCAWGDSRYEQYFGPGTRLTVT.

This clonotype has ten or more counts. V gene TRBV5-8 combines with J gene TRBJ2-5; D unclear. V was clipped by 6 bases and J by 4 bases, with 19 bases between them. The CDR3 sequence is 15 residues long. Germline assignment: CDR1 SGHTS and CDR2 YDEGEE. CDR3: CASTLGLEGGETQYF. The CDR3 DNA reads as TGTGCCAGCACCCTCGGGCTAGAAGGTGGAGAGACCCAGTACTTC.

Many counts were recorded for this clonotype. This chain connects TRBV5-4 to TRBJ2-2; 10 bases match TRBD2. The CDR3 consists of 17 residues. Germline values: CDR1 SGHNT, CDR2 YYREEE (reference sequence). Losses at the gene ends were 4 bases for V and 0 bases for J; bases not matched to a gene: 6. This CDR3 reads CASSKPSGRANTGELFF. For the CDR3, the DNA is TGTGCCAGCAGCAAACCTAGCGGGAGAGCGAACACCGGGGAGCTGTTTTTT.

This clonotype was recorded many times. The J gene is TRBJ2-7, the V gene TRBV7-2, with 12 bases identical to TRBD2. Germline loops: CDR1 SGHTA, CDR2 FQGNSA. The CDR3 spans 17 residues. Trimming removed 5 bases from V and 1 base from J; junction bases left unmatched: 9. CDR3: CASSQVGLAGGSYEQYF. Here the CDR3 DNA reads TGTGCCAGCAGCCAGGTGGGACTAGCGGGCGGGTCCTACGAGCAGTACTTC.

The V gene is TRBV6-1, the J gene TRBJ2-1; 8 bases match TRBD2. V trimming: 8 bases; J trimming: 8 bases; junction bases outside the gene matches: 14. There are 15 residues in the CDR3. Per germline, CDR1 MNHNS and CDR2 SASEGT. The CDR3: CASSSGPRSGDEQFF. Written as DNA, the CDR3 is TGTGCCAGCTCTAGCGGGCCACGTTCTGGGGATGAGCAGTTCTTC.

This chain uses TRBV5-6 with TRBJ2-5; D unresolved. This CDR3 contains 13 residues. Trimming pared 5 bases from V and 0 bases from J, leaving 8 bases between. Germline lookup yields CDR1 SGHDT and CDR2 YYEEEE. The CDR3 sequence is CASRDSYQETQYF. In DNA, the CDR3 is TGTGCCAGCAGAGATTCCTACCAAGAGACCCAGTACTTC.

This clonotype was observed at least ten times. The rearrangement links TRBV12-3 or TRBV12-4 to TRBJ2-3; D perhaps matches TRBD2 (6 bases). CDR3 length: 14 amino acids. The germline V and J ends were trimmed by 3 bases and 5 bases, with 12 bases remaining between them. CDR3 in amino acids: CASSLSLAGDTQYF. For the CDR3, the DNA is TGTGCCAGCAGTTTGTCACTAGCTGGAGATACGCAGTATTTT.

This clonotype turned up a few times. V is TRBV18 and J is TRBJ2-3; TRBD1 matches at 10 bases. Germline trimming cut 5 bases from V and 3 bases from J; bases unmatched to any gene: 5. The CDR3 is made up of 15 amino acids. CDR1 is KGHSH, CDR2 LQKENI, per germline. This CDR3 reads CASSADRGPTDTQYF. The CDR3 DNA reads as TGTGCCAGCTCAGCAGACAGGGGGCCTACAGATACGCAGTATTTT.

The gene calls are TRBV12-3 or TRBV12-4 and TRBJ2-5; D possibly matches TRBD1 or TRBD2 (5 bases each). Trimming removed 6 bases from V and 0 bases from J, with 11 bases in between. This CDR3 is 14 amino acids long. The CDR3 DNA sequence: TGTGCCAGCAGGGGGGACGGACACCAAGAGACCCAGTACTTC. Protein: CASRGDGHQETQYF.

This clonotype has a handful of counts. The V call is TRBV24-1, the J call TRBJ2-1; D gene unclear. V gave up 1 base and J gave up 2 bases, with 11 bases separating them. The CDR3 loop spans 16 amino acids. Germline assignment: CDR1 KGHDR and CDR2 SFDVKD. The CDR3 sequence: CATSDFTRSAYNEQFF. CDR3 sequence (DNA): TGTGCCACCAGTGATTTTACTCGGAGCGCCTACAATGAGCAGTTCTTC.

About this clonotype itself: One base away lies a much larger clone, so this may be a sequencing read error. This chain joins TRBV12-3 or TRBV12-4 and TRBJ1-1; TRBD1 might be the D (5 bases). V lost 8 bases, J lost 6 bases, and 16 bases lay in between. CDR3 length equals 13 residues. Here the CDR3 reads CASGNRSLPEAFF. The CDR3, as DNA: TGTGCCAGCGGGAACAGGAGCCTTCCTGAAGCTTTCTTT.

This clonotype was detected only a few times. Here the CDR3 reads CASKPRTNTGELFF. The CDR3, as DNA: TGTGCCAGCAAGCCCCGCACAAACACCGGGGAGCTGTTTTTT. This chain uses TRBV6-1 with TRBJ2-2, with D unresolved. V lost 7 bases and J lost 2, with 11 bases in between. This CDR3 has 14 residues. Germline CDR1 reads MNHNS; CDR2 reads SASEGT.

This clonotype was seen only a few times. For the CDR3, the DNA is TGCAGTGCTAGAGGTCCTCTAGCGGGGCCCACAGATACGCAGTATTTT. Its translation: CSARGPLAGPTDTQYF. The gene calls are TRBV20-1 and TRBJ2-3, with TRBD2 identical over 9 bases. Trimming took 1 base from V and 2 from J; bases not matched to a gene: 7. This CDR3 comprises 16 residues. The germline gives CDR1 DFQATT, CDR2 SNEGSKA (reference sequence).

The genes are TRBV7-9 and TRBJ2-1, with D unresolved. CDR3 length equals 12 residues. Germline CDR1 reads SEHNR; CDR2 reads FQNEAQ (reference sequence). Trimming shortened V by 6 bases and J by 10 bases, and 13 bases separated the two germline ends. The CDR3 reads CASSRWVMEQFF. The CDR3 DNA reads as TGTGCCAGCAGTCGCTGGGTGATGGAGCAGTTCTTC.

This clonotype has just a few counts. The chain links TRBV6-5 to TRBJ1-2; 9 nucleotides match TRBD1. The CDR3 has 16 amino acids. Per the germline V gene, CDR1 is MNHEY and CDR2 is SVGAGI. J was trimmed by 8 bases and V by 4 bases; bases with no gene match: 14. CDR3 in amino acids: CASSSSATGGAGGYTF. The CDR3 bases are TGTGCCAGCAGTTCCAGTGCGACAGGGGGTGCCGGAGGCTACACCTTC.

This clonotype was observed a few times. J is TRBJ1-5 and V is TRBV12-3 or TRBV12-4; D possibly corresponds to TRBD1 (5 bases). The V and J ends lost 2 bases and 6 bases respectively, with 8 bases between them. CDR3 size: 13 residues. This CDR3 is CASSLQGFQPQHF. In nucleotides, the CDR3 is TGTGCCAGCAGTTTACAGGGATTTCAGCCCCAGCATTTT.